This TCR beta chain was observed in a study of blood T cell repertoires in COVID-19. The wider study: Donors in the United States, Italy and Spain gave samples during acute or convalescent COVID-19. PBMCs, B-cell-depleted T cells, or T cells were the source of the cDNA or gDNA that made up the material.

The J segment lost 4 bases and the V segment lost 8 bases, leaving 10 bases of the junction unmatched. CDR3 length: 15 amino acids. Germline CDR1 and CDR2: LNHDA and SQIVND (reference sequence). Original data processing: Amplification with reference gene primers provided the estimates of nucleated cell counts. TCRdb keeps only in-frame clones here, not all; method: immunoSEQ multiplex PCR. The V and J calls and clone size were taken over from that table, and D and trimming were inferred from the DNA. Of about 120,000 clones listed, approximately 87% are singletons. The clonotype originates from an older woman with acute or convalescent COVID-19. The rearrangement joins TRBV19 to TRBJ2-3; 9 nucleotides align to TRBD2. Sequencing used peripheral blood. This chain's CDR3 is CASGGAGGPPDTQYF. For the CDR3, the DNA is TGTGCCAGTGGTGGGGCGGGGGGGCCGCCAGATACGCAGTATTTT. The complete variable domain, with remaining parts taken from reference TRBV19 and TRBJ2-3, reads DGGITQSPKYLFRKEGQNVTLSCEQNLNHDAMYWYRQDPGQGLRLIYYSQIVNDFQKGDIAEGYSVSREKKESFPLTVTSAQKNPTAFYLCASGGAGGPPDTQYFGPGTRLTVL.